This section outlines one TCR beta chain sequence together with its context. Repertoires were generated with immunoSEQ multiplex PCR, while TCRdb's copy carries only in-frame clones and drops some. The data contain more than 70,000 clones, 75% to 95% of them singletons. This CDR3 region has 14 residues. Germline values: CDR1 LGHNA, CDR2 YSLEER. Trimming removed 4 bases from V and 4 bases from J, with 13 bases in between. The data stem from a study of T cell changes during pregnancy in multiple sclerosis. Sequences were derived from peripheral blood, sampled after pregnancy. This receptor was taken from a female donor in good health, enrolled as a control in a pregnancy study. The chain uses TRBV4-3 and TRBJ1-1; D may be TRBD1 (6 bases). DNA of the CDR3: TGCGCCAGCAGCCCACGAGCAGGGGTCACTGAAGCTTTCTTT. Translating it yields CASSPRAGVTEAFF.